Listed below are T cell receptor beta chains from one sample, sequenced in a study of T cell changes during pregnancy in multiple sclerosis. Sequencing was performed with immunoSEQ multiplex PCR; in TCRdb, only in-frame clones are kept and a portion is missing. The sample records about 52,000 clones, approximately 90% being singletons. The input for sequencing was CD4+ T cells from peripheral blood mononuclear cells, taken before pregnancy. Every receptor here comes from a female donor with multiple sclerosis, enrolled in a pregnancy study. Both conserved end residues are part of each CDR3. D genes are given only for firm matches. Expanded clones are given a class, and other clones once, few, many or no size at all.

NA	TRBV19	TRBJ2-1	TRBD1	TGTGCCAGTAGTAGACCGGGACAGGGAAGCGATGAGCAGTTCTTC	CASSRPGQGSDEQFF
NA	TRBV5-6	TRBJ2-2	NA	TGTGCCAGCAGCCTCACAGGGTCCGAACCTTACACCGGGGAGCTGTTTTTT	CASSLTGSEPYTGELFF
NA	TRBV5-1	TRBJ2-7	NA	TGCGCCAGCAGCCGAGACAGGAGCTCCTACGAGCAGTACTTC	CASSRDRSSYEQYF
NA	TRBV11-3	TRBJ1-5	TRBD1	TGTGCCAGCAGCTCTGACAGGGTTGGTTTTCGTCAGCCCCAGCATTTT	CASSSDRVGFRQPQHF
NA	TRBV6-5	TRBJ2-7	TRBD1	TGTGCCAGCAGTGGGTGGGACAGGGACTACGAGCAGTACTTC	CASSGWDRDYEQYF
NA	TRBV7-6	TRBJ2-7	NA	TGTGCCAGCAGTTCACAGGTCTCCTACGAGCAGTACTTC	CASSSQVSYEQYF
NA	TRBV6-1	TRBJ2-1	NA	TGTGCCAGCCAGGAGGGGAATGAGCAGTTCTTC	CASQEGNEQFF
NA	TRBV4-3	TRBJ1-4	NA	TGCGCCAGCAGCCCCACCCGGCAGGGGAATGAAAAACTGTTTTTT	CASSPTRQGNEKLFF
NA	TRBV7-8	TRBJ1-2	NA	TGTGCCAGCAGCTTACGGGGGTCCTATGGCTACACCTTC	CASSLRGSYGYTF
NA	TRBV27	TRBJ2-3	TRBD1	TGTGCCAGCCGCAGGGGGCGCGGTTCCTCGGATACGCAGTATTTT	CASRRGRGSSDTQYF
NA	TRBV19	TRBJ1-1	TRBD1	TGTGCCAGTACCCTGGGACAGGGTAACACTGAAGCTTTCTTT	CASTLGQGNTEAFF
NA	TRBV29-1	TRBJ1-2	TRBD1	TGCAGCGTTAGACAGGGTAACTATGGCTACACCTTC	CSVRQGNYGYTF
NA	TRBV5-1	TRBJ2-7	NA	TGCGCCAGCAGCCCATTTAGCTCCTACGAGCAGTACTTC	CASSPFSSYEQYF
NA	TRBV7-8	TRBJ2-5	TRBD2	TGTGCCAGCAGCTACTCAGGGACTAGTCGGACCCAGTACTTC	CASSYSGTSRTQYF
NA	TRBV5-1	TRBJ2-7	NA	TGCGCCAGCAGCTTGCCGGGTCTCTACGAGCAGTACTTC	CASSLPGLYEQYF
NA	TRBV2	TRBJ1-4	NA	TGTGCCAGCAGCCCCGGGGGGGGGTATGAAAAACTGTTTTTT	CASSPGGGYEKLFF
NA	TRBV7-9	TRBJ1-1	NA	TGTGCCAGCAGCCCAGAAGGCAGGTTTCCCATGAACACTGAAGCTTTCTTT	CASSPEGRFPMNTEAFF
NA	TRBV27	TRBJ1-4	NA	TGTGCCAGCAGTTTGGGGAGGGTCGGCGAAAAACTGTTTTTT	CASSLGRVGEKLFF
NA	TRBV30	TRBJ2-7	TRBD1	TGTGCCTGGAGTGAAATGTCAGGGGGTCGGGACGAGCAGTACTTC	CAWSEMSGGRDEQYF
NA	TRBV29-1	TRBJ1-2	NA	TGCAGCGTTGATACAGCGGACTATGGCTACACCTTC	CSVDTADYGYTF
NA	TRBV18	TRBJ1-3	NA	TGTGCCAGCTCCGGGGTTGGCTCTGGAAACACCATATATTTT	CASSGVGSGNTIYF
NA	TRBV28	TRBJ2-5	TRBD1	TGTGCCAGCAGTCTAAGGATCGGACAGGGGTACTTC	CASSLRIGQGYF
NA	TRBV12-1	TRBJ1-1	NA	TGTGCCAGCGGGAGCCCAAATACAGCATTTAACACTGAAGCTTTCTTT	CASGSPNTAFNTEAFF
NA	TRBV7-9	TRBJ1-5	NA	TGTGCCAGCAGCTTAGCCAGGGTAGGGGCCAATCAGCCCCAGCATTTT	CASSLARVGANQPQHF
once	TRBV10-3	TRBJ2-7	TRBD2	TGTGCCATCAGTCCCACTAGCGACACCTACGAGCAGTACTTC	CAISPTSDTYEQYF
NA	TRBV19	TRBJ1-3	NA	TGTGCCAGTAGGCCGGACGGGAGCTCTGGAAACACCATATATTTT	CASRPDGSSGNTIYF
NA	TRBV10-3	TRBJ2-7	NA	TGTGCCATCAGTGAGTCGGCAGGGCAACCCTACGAGCAGTACTTC	CAISESAGQPYEQYF
NA	TRBV7-2	TRBJ2-5	TRBD2	TGTGCCAGCAGCTTAGCGCGGGGGTGGGGAGAGACCCAGTACTTC	CASSLARGWGETQYF
NA	TRBV7-2	TRBJ1-2	NA	TGTGCCAGCAGCTTATCCCAGGCGATCCTCTATGGCTACACCTTC	CASSLSQAILYGYTF
NA	TRBV7-9	TRBJ2-3	NA	TGTGCCAGCAGCTTCAAGACAGGTATTACAGATACGCAGTATTTT	CASSFKTGITDTQYF
NA	TRBV7-2	TRBJ2-1	TRBD2	TGTGCCAGCAGCTTAGCTTTTGGGACTAGCCATGAGCAGTTCTTC	CASSLAFGTSHEQFF
NA	TRBV5-1	TRBJ1-1	TRBD1	TGCGCCAGCAGCTCCCAGACAGGGTGGGTAGCTGAAGCTTTCTTT	CASSSQTGWVAEAFF
once	TRBV11-2	TRBJ2-3	TRBD2	TGTGCCAGCAGCTTAGCGGGGGGTGGTACGCAGTATTTT	CASSLAGGGTQYF
NA	TRBV5-1	TRBJ2-2	NA	TGCGCCAGCAGCTTGATTAGTCACACCGGGGAGCTGTTTTTT	CASSLISHTGELFF
NA	TRBV30	TRBJ1-2	TRBD1	TGTGCCTGCAAGGGACAGGGGGAAATCTATGGCTACACCTTC	CACKGQGEIYGYTF
NA	TRBV7-2	TRBJ1-5	NA	TGTGCCAGCAGCAGGACTCCGGCGGATCAGCCCCAGCATTTT	CASSRTPADQPQHF
once	TRBV6-6	TRBJ2-4	NA	TGTGCCAGCAGTTACGGAGGGAGAGGGGCCAAAAACATTCAGTACTTC	CASSYGGRGAKNIQYF
NA	TRBV7-9	TRBJ2-7	NA	TGTGCCAGCAGCAGCCAGGGGTACTCCTACGAGCAGTACTTC	CASSSQGYSYEQYF
NA	TRBV28	TRBJ2-1	TRBD2	TGTGCCAGCATGGGACTAGCGGGAGGCTCCTACAATGAGCAGTTCTTC	CASMGLAGGSYNEQFF
NA	TRBV18	TRBJ1-1	TRBD1	TGTGCCAGCTCACCAGACAGGGCCGAAGCTTTCTTT	CASSPDRAEAFF